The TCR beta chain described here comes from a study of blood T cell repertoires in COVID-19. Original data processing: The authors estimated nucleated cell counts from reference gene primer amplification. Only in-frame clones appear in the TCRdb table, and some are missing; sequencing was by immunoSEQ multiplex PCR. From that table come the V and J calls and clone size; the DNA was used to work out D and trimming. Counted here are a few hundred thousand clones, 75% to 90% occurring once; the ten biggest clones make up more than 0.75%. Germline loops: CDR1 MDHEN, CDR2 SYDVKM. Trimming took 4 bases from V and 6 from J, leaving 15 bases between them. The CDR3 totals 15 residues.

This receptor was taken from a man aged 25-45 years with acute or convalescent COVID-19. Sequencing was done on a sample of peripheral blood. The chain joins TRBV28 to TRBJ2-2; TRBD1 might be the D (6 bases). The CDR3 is CASSWGHQRAGELFF. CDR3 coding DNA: TGTGCCAGCAGTTGGGGACACCAAAGGGCCGGGGAGCTGTTTTTT.